The source of this T cell receptor beta chain is a study of response to subunit inactivated influenza vaccine. With V trimmed by 1 base and J by 4 bases, 5 bases remained unmatched. Germline V gene sequence: CDR1 MNHEY, CDR2 SVGEGT. The CDR3 runs to 15 residues. On this clonotype: Its target is unknown.

Overall study findings and caveats: The authors proposed limited new T cell recruitment per seasonal influenza vaccination.

MiXCR was run by TCRdb on the RT-PCR reads, yielding one entry per CDR3 protein. In the table there are about 300,000 distinct CDR3 sequences, about 20% of which are singletons. This TCR was recovered from a man aged 50 to 69 who received an inactivated influenza vaccine. J is TRBJ1-2 and V is TRBV6-2 or TRBV6-3, with TRBD1 matching 8 bases. The input for sequencing was PBMCs from blood, taken approximately 20 months after vaccination. CDR3 sequence (DNA): TGTGCCAGCAGTTACTATCAGGGGGCGATCTATGGCTACACCTTC. Its protein product is CASSYYQGAIYGYTF.